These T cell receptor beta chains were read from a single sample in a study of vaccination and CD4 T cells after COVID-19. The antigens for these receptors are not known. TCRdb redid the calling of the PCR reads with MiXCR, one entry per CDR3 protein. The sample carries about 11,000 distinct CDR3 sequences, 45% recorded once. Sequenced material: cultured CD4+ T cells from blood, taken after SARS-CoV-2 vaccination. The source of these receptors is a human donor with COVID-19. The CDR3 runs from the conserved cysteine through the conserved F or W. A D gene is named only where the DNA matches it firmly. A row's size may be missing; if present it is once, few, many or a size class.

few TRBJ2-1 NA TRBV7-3 TGTGCCAGCAGCACCGACAAAGCCCCGTACAATGAGCAGTTCTTC CASSTDKAPYNEQFF
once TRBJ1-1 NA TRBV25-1 TGTGCCAGCAGTGACTTCCAGGGCGGGAGCACTGAAGCTTTCTTT CASSDFQGGSTEAFF
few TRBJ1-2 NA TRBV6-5 TGTGCCAGCAGTTACAGGGGACGGGGCTACACCTTC CASSYRGRGYTF
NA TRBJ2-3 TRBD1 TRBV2 TGTGCCAGCAGTTTTGACAGGGTGTCGCCAGATACGCAGTATTTT CASSFDRVSPDTQYF
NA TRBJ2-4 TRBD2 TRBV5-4 TGTGCCAGCAGCTTGGAGGGCGGGGGGGCTGCCAAAAACATTCAGTACTTC CASSLEGGGAAKNIQYF
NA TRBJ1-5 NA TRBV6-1 TGTGCCAGCAAAACAGGGAGGAGCAATCAGCCCCAGCATTTT CASKTGRSNQPQHF
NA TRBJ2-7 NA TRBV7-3 TGTGCCAGCAGCTCTAAGTTTAAACTCTACGAGCAGTACTTC CASSSKFKLYEQYF
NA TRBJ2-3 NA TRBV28 TGTGCCAGCAGTCCTCCATCTACAGATACGCAGTATTTT CASSPPSTDTQYF
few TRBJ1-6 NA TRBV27 TGTGCCAGCAGTCACCGGGACGACAATTCACCCCTCCACTTT CASSHRDDNSPLHF
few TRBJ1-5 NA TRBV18 TGTGCCAGCTCACCGAATAGCAATCAGCCCCAGCATTTT CASSPNSNQPQHF
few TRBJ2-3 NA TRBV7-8 TGTGCCAGCACCAAACATGGACGGAGCACAGATACGCAGTATTTT CASTKHGRSTDTQYF
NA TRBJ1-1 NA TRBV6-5 TGTGCCAGCAGTTACTCGGCGGCAGGCAGGAACACTGAAGCTTTCTTT CASSYSAAGRNTEAFF
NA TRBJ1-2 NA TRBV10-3 TGTGCCATCAGTGAGGACGGCGTTGTGAACTATGGCTACACCTTC CAISEDGVVNYGYTF
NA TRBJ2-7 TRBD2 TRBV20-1 TGCAGTGCTCACAGCGGGGCCTACGAGCAGTACTTC CSAHSGAYEQYF
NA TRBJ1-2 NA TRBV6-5 TGTGCCAGCAGTTCCCTCGGACGGAGCGGTCGTGACTATGGCTACACCTTC CASSSLGRSGRDYGYTF
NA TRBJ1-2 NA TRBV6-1 TGTGCCAGCACCCCAGAGAGCAGCCATAACTATGGCTACACCTTC CASTPESSHNYGYTF
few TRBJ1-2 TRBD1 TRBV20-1 TGCAGTGCTAGACAGTCGAAACAGGGGCACAACTATGGCTACACCTTC CSARQSKQGHNYGYTF